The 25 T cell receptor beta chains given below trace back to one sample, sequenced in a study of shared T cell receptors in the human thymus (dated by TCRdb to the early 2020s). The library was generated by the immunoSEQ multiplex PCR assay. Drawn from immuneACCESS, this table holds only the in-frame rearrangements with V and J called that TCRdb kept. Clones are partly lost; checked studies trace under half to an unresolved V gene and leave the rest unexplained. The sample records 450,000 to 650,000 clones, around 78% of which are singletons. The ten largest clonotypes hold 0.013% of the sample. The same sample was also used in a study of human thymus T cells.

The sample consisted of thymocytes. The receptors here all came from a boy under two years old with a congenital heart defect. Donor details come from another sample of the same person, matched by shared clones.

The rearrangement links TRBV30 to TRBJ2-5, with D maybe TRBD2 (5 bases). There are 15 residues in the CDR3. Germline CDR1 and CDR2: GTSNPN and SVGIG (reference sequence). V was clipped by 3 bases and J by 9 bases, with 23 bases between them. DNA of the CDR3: TGTGCCTGGAGACCTCCACCCCCTACTAGTTTGTCCCAGTACTTC. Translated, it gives CAWRPPPPTSLSQYF.

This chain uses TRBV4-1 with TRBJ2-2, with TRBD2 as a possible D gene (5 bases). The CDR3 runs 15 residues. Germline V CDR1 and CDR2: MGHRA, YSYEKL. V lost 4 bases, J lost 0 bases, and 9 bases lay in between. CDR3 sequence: CASSRSGPNTGELFF. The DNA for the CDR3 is TGCGCCAGCAGCCGCAGCGGACCGAACACCGGGGAGCTGTTTTTT.

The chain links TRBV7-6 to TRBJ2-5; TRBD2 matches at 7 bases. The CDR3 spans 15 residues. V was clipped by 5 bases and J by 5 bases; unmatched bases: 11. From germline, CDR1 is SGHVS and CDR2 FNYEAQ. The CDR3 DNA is TGTGCCAGCAGCCCCAGACTAGCCGGCCGGGAGACCCAGTACTTC. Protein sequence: CASSPRLAGRETQYF.

CDR3 residues: CASSSGQGIPSGYTF. The CDR3 DNA is TGTGCCAGCAGTTCAGGACAGGGGATACCCTCAGGCTACACCTTC. The genes are TRBV27 and TRBJ1-2; 9 nucleotides agree with TRBD1. Germline-derived CDR1 and CDR2 are MNHEY and SMNVEV (reference sequence). This CDR3 has 15 residues. V was pared by 4 bases and J by 8 bases, with 11 bases of the junction left unmatched.

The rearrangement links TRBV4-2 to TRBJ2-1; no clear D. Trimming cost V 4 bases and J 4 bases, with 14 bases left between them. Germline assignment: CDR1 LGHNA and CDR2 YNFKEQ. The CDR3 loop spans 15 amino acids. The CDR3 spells CASSLPRSGYNEQFF. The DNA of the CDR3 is TGTGCCAGCAGCCTCCCCCGCTCGGGTTACAATGAGCAGTTCTTC.

CDR3 DNA: TGTGCCAGCAGTTACCGCGGGGGGGTCCCTTTCGAGCAGTACTTC. This codes for CASSYRGGVPFEQYF. This chain links TRBV6-5 with TRBJ2-7; TRBD2 agrees at 9 bases. Germline V CDR1 and CDR2: MNHEY, SVGAGI. CDR3 size: 15 residues. Losses at the gene ends were 2 bases for V and 6 bases for J; bases not matched to a gene: 8.

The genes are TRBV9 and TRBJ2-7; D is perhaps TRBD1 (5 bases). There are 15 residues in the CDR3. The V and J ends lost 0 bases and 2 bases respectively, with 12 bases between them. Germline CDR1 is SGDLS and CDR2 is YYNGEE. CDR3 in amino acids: CASSVGQLTPYEQYF. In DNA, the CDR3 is TGTGCCAGCAGCGTAGGACAGCTTACTCCCTACGAGCAGTACTTC. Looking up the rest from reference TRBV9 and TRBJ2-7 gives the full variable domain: DSGVTQTPKHLITATGQRVTLRCSPRSGDLSVYWYQQSLDQGLQFLIQYYNGEERAKGNILERFSAQQFPDLHSELNLSSLELGDSALYFCASSVGQLTPYEQYFGPGTRLTVT.

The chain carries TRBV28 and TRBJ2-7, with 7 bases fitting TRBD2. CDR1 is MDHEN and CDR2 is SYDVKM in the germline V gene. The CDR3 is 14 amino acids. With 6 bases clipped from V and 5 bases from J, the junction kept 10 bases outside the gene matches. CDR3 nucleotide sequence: TGTGCCAGCAGCCTAGCGGCAGGGAGGGACGAGCAGTACTTC. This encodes CASSLAAGRDEQYF. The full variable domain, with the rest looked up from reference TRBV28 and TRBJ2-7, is DVKVTQSSRYLVKRTGEKVFLECVQDMDHENMFWYRQDPGLGLRLIYFSYDVKMKEKGDIPEGYSVSREKKERFSLILESASTNQTSMYLCASSLAAGRDEQYFGPGTRLTVT.

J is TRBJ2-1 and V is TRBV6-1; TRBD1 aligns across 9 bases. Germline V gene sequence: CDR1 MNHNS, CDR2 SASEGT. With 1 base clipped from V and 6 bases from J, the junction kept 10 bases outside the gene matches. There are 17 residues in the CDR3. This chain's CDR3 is CASSEDQGDRDGNEQFF. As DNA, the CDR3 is TGTGCCAGCAGTGAAGACCAGGGGGACAGGGATGGCAATGAGCAGTTCTTC.

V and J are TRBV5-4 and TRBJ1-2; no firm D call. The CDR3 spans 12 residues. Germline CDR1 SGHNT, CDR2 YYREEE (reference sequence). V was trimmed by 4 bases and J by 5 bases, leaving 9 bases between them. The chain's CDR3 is CASSPRGYGYTF. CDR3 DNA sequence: TGTGCCAGCAGCCCTCGAGGTTATGGCTACACCTTC.

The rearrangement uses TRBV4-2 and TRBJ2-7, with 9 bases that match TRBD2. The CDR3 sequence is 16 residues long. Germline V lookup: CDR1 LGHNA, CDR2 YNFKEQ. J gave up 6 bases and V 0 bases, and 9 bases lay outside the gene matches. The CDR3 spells CASSQDRGGRAVEQYF. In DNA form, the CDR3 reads TGTGCCAGCAGCCAAGATCGGGGCGGGAGGGCCGTCGAGCAGTACTTC.

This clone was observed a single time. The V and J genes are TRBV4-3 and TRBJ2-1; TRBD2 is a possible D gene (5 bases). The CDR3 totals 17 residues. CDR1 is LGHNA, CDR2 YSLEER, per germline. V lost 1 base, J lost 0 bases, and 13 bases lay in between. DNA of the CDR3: TGCGCCAGCAGCCAAGTGCCTAGCCGAAGCTCCTACAATGAGCAGTTCTTC. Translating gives CASSQVPSRSSYNEQFF.

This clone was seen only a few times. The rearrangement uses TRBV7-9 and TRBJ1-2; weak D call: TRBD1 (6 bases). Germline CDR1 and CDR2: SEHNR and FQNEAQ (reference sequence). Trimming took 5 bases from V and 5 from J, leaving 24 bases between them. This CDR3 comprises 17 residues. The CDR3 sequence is CASSHDDSGQNSYGYTF. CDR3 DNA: TGTGCCAGCAGCCATGATGACAGCGGACAGAATTCGTATGGCTACACCTTC.

The CDR3 DNA follows: TGTGCCAGCAGCCCCGGGGCCGGGGGGGAGCAGTTCTTC. Translating gives CASSPGAGGEQFF. The rearrangement joins TRBV2 to TRBJ2-1, with 7 bases lining up with TRBD2. Trimming removed 6 bases from V and 10 bases from J; junction bases left unmatched: 9. Per germline, CDR1 SNHLY and CDR2 FYNNEI. There are 13 residues in the CDR3. The full variable domain, in which reference TRBV2 and TRBJ2-1 provide the parts outside the CDR3, is EPEVTQTPSHQVTQMGQEVILRCVPISNHLYFYWYRQILGQKVEFLVSFYNNEISEKSEIFDDQFSVERPDGSNFTLKIRSTKLEDSAMYFCASSPGAGGEQFFGPGTRLTVL.

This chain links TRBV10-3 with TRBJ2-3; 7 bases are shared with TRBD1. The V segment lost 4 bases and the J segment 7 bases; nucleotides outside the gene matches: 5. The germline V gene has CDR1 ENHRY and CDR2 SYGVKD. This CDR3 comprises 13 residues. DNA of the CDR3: TGTGCCATCAGTGTACAGGGGCCGAATACGCAGTATTTT. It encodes CAISVQGPNTQYF.

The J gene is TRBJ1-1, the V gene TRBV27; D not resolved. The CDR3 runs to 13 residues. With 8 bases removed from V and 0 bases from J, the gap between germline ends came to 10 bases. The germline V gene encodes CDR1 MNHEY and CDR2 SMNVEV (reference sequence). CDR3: CASGRILNTEAFF. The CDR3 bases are TGTGCCAGCGGGAGGATTTTGAACACTGAAGCTTTCTTT.

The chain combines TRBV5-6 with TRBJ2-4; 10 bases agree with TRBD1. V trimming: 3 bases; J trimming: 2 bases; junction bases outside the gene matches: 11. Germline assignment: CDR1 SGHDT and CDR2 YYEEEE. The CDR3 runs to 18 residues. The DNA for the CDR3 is TGTGCCAGCAGCTCCGGGGGTGGGACAGGGGTCTCCAAAAACATTCAGTACTTC. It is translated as CASSSGGGTGVSKNIQYF.

The CDR3 DNA reads TGTGCCTGGAGTTCCGCTCCTAAGGGACTAGAAGTGAGTTTCTACGAGCAGTACTTC. This gives the protein CAWSSAPKGLEVSFYEQYF. The V gene is TRBV30, the J gene TRBJ2-7, with 8 bases identical to TRBD2. The germline V gene has CDR1 GTSNPN and CDR2 SVGIG (reference sequence). Germline trimming cut 2 bases from V and 3 bases from J; bases unmatched to any gene: 21. The CDR3 sequence is 19 residues long.

DNA for the CDR3: TGTGCCAGCAGCTTGGGAGGACAGGAGGCCCCCGGTGGCTACACCTTC. It encodes CASSLGGQEAPGGYTF. This chain joins TRBV7-8 and TRBJ1-2; TRBD1 matches 7 bases. Germline CDR1 is SGHVS and CDR2 is FQNEAQ. This CDR3 contains 16 residues. Trimming cost V 3 bases and J 7 bases; bases outside gene matches: 14.

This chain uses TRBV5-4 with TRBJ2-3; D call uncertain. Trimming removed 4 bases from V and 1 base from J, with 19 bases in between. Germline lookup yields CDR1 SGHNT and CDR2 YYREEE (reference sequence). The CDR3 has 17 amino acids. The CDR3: CASSLSALGVGTDTQYF. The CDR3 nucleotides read TGTGCCAGCAGCCTGAGTGCTCTAGGAGTTGGCACAGATACGCAGTATTTT.

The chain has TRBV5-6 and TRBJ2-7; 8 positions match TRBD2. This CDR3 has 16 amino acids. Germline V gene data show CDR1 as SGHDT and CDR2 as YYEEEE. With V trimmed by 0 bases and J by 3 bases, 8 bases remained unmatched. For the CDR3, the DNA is TGTGCCAGCAGCTTGGCCGGGCGGGAGGCCCACTACGAGCAGTACTTC. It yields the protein CASSLAGREAHYEQYF.

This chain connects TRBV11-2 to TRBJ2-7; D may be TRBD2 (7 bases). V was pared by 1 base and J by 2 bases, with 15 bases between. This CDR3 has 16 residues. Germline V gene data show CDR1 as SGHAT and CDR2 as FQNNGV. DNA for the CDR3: TGTGCCAGCAGCTTAGTGTCCGGGGGGCCTACCTACGAGCAGTACTTC. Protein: CASSLVSGGPTYEQYF.

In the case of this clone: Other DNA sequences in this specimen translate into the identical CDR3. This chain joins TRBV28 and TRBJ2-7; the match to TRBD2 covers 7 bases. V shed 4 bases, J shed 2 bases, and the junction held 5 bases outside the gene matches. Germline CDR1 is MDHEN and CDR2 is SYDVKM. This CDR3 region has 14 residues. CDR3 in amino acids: CASSSLAGPYEQYF. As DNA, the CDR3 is TGTGCCAGCAGTTCCTTAGCGGGCCCCTACGAGCAGTACTTC.

The CDR3 loop reads CASSILAGGETQYF. DNA of the CDR3: TGTGCCAGCAGCATCCTAGCGGGAGGAGAGACCCAGTACTTC. This chain links TRBV13 with TRBJ2-5, with TRBD2 matching over 11 bases. The CDR3 consists of 14 residues. Germline V gene data show CDR1 as PRHDT and CDR2 as FYEKMQ (reference sequence). Germline trimming cut 5 bases from V and 4 bases from J; bases unmatched to any gene: 3.

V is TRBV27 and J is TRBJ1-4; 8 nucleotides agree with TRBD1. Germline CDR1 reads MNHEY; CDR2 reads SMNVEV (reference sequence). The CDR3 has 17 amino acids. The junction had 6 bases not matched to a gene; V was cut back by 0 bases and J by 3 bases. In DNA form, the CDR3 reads TGTGCCAGCAGTTTATCGGTACAGGGGGTGGCTAATGAAAAACTGTTTTTT. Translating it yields CASSLSVQGVANEKLFF.